The clone carrying this TCR beta chain is deemed large. Its antigen is not identified. Separate cDNA molecules each had unique molecular identifiers attached to them. TCRdb reprocessed the 5' RACE reads with MiXCR, giving one entry per CDR3 protein. The sample lists around 49,000 distinct CDR3 sequences; 11% were seen once. These data belong to a study of early T cells in non-severe SARS-CoV-2 infection. About the research overall: Unsorted whole-blood RNA was sequenced in bulk, leaving chains unpaired.

Overall study results and limits: Lookups in VDJdb leaned toward anti-spike CD8 responses and missed private and CD4 specificities.

This CDR3 comprises 14 residues. Germline V gene lookup returns CDR1 SGHNT and CDR2 YYREEE (reference sequence). The V end was cut by 0 bases, the J end by 0 bases, with 3 bases between. This clonotype originated in an adult who was a healthcare worker with PCR-confirmed SARS-CoV-2 infection or an uninfected control (not recorded which). The specimen sequenced was whole blood. This chain connects TRBV5-4 to TRBJ1-4, with no clear D. The CDR3 region is CASSLEPTNEKLFF. Written as DNA, the CDR3 is TGTGCCAGCAGCTTGGAACCAACTAATGAAAAACTGTTTTTT. The full variable domain, with the rest looked up from reference TRBV5-4 and TRBJ1-4, is ETGVTQSPTHLIKTRGQQVTLRCSSQSGHNTVSWYQQALGQGPQFIFQYYREEENGRGNFPPRFSGLQFPNYSSELNVNALELDDSALYLCASSLEPTNEKLFFGSGTQLSVL.